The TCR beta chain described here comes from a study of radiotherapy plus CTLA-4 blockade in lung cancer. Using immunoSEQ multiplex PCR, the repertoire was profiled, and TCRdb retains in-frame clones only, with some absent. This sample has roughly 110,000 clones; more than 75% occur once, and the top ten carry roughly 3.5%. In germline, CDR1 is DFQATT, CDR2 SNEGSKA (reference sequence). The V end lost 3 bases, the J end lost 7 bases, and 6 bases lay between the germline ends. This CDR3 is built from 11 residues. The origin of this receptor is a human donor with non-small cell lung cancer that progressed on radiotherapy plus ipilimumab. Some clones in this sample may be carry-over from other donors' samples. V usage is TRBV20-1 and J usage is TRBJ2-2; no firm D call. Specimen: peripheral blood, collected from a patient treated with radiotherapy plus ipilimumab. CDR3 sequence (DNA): TGCAGTGCTAGGGGGATCGGGGAGCTGTTTTTT. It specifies CSARGIGELFF.